This record covers a single T cell receptor beta chain. The target antigen is unknown. Germline CDR1 MGHRA, CDR2 YSYEKL. Trimming removed 3 bases from V and 1 base from J; junction bases left unmatched: 2. This CDR3 region has 15 residues. This specimen comes from a study of cytomegalovirus exposure and HLA in healthy donors. Background on the study: Counted in an early data release were about 80 million unique TCRs from HLA-typed donors. Study outcomes and limitations: The study flagged 150 to 200 TCR beta chains as cytomegalovirus-associated. For most TCR sequences rarity was the rule, although some public TCRs occurred in many donors. Most CMV-associated TCR beta chains appeared HLA-restricted in a later analysis.

Use of 60 Vbeta and 13 Jbeta primers characterized the PCR. Here immunoSEQ multiplex PCR was the method, and the copy in TCRdb shows in-frame clones only, minus some. This sample's table has 170,000 or so clones. The sequenced material came from PBMCs. The TCR was taken from a man younger than 45 in good health and CMV-seronegative. The rearrangement links TRBV4-1 to TRBJ1-4; 7 bases are a match to TRBD1. This CDR3 reads CASSQTGLTNEKLFF. CDR3 bases: TGCGCCAGCAGCCAGACAGGGTTAACTAATGAAAAACTGTTTTTT.